This TCR beta chain originates from a study of persistence of HIV-infected CD4 T cells. General study points: CMV- and Gag-responding cells had lower TCRbeta richness than CD3/CD28-responding cells.

This was the immunoSEQ version 4 assay in survey mode. Measured with immunoSEQ multiplex PCR; TCRdb has only the in-frame clones, and not every one. The sample shows tens of thousands of clones, roughly 70% of them seen only once. The stimulus was an HIV-1 Gag 15-mer peptide pool, roughly 1 ug/peptide/mL. Sorting of responding CD4+ T cells relied on upregulated CD40 ligand together with CD69. This clone showed up just a few times. Its target is not known. This CDR3 has 17 residues. CDR1 and CDR2 from the germline V gene are LNHNV and YYDKDF (reference sequence). The J segment lost 2 bases and the V segment lost 0 bases, leaving 6 bases of the junction unmatched.

The receptor comes from an adult man with HIV who was CMV-seropositive. The sample consisted of CD4+ T cells sorted from PBMCs after roughly 19-hour stimulation, taken from a patient who received antiretroviral therapy. The rearrangement uses TRBV15 and TRBJ1-5; 8 positions agree with TRBD1. The CDR3 is CATSRDGAGGRNQPQHF. DNA for the CDR3: TGTGCCACCAGCAGAGATGGGGCAGGGGGCCGCAATCAGCCCCAGCATTTT. The full variable domain, its missing parts supplied by reference TRBV15 and TRBJ1-5, is DAMVIQNPRYQVTQFGKPVTLSCSQTLNHNVMYWYQQKSSQAPKLLFHYYDKDFNNEADTPDNFQSRRPNTSFCFLDIRSPGLGDTAMYLCATSRDGAGGRNQPQHFGDGTRLSIL.